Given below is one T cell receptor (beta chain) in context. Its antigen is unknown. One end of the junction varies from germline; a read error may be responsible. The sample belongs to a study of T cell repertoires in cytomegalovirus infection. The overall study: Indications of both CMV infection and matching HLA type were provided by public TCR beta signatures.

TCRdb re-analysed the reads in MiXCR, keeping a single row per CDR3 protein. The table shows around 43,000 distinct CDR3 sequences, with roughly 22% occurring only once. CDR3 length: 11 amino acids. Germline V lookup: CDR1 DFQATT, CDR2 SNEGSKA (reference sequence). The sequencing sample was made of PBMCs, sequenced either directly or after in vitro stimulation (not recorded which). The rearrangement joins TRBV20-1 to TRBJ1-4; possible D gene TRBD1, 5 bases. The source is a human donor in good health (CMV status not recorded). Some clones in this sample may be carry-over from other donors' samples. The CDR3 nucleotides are TGTCAACTCACAGGTAGCGAAAAACTGTTTTTT. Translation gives CQLTGSEKLFF.